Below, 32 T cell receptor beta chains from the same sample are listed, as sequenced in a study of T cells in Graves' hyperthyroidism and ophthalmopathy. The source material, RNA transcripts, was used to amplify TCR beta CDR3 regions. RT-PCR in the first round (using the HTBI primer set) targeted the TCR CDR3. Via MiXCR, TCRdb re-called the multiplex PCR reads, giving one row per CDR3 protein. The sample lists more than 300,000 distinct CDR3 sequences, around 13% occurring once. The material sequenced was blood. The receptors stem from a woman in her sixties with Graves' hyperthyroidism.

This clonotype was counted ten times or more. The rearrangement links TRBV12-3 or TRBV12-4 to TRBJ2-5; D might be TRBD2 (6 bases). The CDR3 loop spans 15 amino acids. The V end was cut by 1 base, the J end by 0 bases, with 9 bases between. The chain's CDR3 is CASSLGSGDQETQYF. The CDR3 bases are TGTGCCAGCAGTTTAGGTAGCGGAGACCAAGAGACCCAGTACTTC.

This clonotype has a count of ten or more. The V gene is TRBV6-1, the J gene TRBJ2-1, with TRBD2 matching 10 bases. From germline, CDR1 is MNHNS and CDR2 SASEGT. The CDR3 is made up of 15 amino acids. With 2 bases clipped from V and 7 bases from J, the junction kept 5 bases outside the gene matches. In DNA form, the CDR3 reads TGTGCCAGCAGTGAACAGCTAGCGGGAGCGAATGAGCAGTTCTTC. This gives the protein CASSEQLAGANEQFF.

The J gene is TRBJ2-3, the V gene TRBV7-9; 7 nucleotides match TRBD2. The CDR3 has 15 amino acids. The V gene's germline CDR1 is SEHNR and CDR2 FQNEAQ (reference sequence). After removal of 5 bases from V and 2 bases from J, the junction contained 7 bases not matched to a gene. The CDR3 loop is CASSPFTSDTDTQYF. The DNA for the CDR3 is TGTGCCAGCAGCCCCTTTACTAGCGACACAGATACGCAGTATTTT.

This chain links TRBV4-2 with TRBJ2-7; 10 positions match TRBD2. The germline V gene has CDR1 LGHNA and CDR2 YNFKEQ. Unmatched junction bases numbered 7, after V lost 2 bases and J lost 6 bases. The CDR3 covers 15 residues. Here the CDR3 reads CASSQSGSGRAEQYF. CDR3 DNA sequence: TGTGCCAGCAGCCAAAGTGGAAGCGGGAGGGCCGAGCAGTACTTC.

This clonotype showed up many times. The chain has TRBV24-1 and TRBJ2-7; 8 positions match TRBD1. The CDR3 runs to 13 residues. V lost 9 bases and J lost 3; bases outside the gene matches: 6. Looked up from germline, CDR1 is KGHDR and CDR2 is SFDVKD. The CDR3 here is CATGQGVGYEQYF. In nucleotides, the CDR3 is TGTGCCACCGGACAGGGAGTGGGCTACGAGCAGTACTTC.

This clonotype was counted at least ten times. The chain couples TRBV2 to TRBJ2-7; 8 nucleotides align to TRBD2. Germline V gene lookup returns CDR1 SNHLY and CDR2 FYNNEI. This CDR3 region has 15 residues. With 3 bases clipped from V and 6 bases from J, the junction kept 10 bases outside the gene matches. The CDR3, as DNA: TGTGCCAGCAGTGAGGCTCTCCCGGGAGGGGGCGAGCAGTACTTC. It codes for CASSEALPGGGEQYF.

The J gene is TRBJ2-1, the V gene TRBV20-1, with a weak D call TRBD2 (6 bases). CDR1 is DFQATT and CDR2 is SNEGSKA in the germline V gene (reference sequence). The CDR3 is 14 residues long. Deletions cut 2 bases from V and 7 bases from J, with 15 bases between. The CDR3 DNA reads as TGCAGTGCTAGACCATGGGACTCGTGGAATGAGCAGTTCTTC. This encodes CSARPWDSWNEQFF.

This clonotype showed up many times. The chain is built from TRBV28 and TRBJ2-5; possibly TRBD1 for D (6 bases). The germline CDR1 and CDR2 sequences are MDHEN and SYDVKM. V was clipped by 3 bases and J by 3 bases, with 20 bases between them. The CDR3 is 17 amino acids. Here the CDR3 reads CASSFWPRGQMEETQYF. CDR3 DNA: TGTGCCAGCAGTTTCTGGCCCCGCGGACAGATGGAAGAGACCCAGTACTTC.

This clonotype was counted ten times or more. The CDR3 sequence is CASSGTSVETQYF. For the CDR3, the DNA is TGTGCCAGTAGTGGGACTAGCGTCGAGACCCAGTACTTC. The rearrangement joins TRBV19 to TRBJ2-5; 10 bases are a match to TRBD2. Losses at the gene ends were 5 bases for V and 5 bases for J; bases not matched to a gene: 2. CDR1 and CDR2 (germline): LNHDA, SQIVND (reference sequence). CDR3 size: 13 residues.

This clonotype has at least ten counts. The CDR3 reads CASSTQGNIQYF. For the CDR3, the DNA is TGTGCCAGCAGCACACAGGGAAACATTCAGTACTTC. The chain uses TRBV7-2 and TRBJ2-4, with D possibly matching TRBD1 (6 bases). V was trimmed by 5 bases and J by 6 bases, leaving 8 bases between them. Germline loops: CDR1 SGHTA, CDR2 FQGNSA. CDR3 length: 12 residues. Filled out from reference TRBV7-2 and TRBJ2-4, the complete variable domain reads GAGVSQSPSNKVTEKGKDVELRCDPISGHTALYWYRQSLGQGLEFLIYFQGNSAPDKSGLPSDRFSAERTGGSVSTLTIQRTQQEDSAVYLCASSTQGNIQYFGAGTRLSVL.

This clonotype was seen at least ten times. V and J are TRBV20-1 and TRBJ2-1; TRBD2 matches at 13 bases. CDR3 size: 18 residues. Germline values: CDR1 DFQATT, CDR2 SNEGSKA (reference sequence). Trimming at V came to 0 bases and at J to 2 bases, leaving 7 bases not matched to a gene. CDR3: CSARDLGLAGKAYNEQFF. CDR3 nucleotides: TGCAGTGCTAGAGATCTGGGACTAGCGGGGAAGGCCTACAATGAGCAGTTCTTC.

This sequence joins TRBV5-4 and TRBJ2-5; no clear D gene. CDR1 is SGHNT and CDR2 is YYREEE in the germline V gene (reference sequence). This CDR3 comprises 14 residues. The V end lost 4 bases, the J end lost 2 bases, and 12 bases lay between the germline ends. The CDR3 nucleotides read TGTGCCAGCAGCCCGGACCTGATACAAGAGACCCAGTACTTC. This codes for CASSPDLIQETQYF.

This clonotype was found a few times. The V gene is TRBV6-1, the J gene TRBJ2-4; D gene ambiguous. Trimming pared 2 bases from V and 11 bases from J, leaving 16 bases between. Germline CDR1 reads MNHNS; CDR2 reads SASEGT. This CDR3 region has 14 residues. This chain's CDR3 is CASSETRLLFFQYF. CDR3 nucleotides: TGTGCCAGCAGTGAAACCAGACTGCTGTTTTTTCAGTACTTC.

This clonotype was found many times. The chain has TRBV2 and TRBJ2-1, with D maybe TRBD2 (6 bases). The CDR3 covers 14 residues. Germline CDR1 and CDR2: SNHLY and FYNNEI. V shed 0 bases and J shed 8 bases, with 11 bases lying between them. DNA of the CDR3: TGTGCCAGCAGTGAAGCTAGCCGCGGGGATGAGCAGTTCTTC. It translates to CASSEASRGDEQFF.

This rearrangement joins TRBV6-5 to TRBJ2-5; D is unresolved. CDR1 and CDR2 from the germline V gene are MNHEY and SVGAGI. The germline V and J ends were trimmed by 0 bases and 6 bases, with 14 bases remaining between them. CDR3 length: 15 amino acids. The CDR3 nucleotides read TGTGCCAGCAGTTACTCGGTACTCCTCCCGCAGACCCAGTACTTC. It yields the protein CASSYSVLLPQTQYF.

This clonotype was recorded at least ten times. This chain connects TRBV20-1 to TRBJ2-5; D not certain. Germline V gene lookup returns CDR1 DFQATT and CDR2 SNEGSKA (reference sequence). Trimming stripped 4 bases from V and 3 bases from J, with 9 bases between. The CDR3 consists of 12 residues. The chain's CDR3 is CSAIVEEETQYF. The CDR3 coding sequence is TGCAGTGCTATCGTAGAGGAAGAGACCCAGTACTTC.

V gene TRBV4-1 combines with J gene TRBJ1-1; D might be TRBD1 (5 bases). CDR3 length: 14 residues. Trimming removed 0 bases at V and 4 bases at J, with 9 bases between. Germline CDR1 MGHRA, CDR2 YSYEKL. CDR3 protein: CASSQDSGPTEAFF. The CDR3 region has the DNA TGCGCCAGCAGCCAAGATTCGGGGCCCACTGAAGCTTTCTTT.

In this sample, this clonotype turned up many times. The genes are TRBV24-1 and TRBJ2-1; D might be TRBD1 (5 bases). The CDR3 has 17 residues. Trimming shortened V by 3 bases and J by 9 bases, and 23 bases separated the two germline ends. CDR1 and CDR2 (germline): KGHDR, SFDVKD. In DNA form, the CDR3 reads TGTGCCACCAGTGATCCCGACAGTCTAGGGCTAATAGGTGAGCAGTTCTTC. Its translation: CATSDPDSLGLIGEQFF.

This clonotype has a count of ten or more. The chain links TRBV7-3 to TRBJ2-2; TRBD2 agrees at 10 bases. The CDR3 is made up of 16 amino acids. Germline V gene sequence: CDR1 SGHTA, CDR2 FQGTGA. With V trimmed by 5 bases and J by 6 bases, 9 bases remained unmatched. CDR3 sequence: CASSVNSAGGPGELFF. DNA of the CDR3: TGTGCCAGCAGCGTAAACTCAGCGGGAGGGCCCGGGGAGCTGTTTTTT.

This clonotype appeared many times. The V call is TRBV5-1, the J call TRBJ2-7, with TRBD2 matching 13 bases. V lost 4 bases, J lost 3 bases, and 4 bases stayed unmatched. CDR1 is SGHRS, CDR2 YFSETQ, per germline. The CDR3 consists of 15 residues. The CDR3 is CASSRTSGSGYEQYF. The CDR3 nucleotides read TGCGCCAGCAGCCGGACTAGCGGGAGTGGCTACGAGCAGTACTTC.

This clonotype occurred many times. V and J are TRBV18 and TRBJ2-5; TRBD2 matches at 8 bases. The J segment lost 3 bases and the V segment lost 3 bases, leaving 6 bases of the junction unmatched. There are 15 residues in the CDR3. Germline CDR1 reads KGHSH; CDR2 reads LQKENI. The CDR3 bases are TGTGCCAGCTCACCTAGCGGGAATGGTGAAGAGACCCAGTACTTC. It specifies CASSPSGNGEETQYF.

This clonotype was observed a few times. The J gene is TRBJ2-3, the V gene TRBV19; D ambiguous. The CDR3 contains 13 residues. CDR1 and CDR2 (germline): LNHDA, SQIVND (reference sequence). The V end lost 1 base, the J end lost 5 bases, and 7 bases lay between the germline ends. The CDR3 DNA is TGTGCCAGTAGTATAGCTTCGAGAGATACGCAGTATTTT. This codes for CASSIASRDTQYF.

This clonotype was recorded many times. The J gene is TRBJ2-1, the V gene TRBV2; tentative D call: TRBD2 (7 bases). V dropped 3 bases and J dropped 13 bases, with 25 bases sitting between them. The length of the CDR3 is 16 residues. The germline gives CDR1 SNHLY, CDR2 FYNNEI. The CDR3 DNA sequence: TGTGCCAGCAGTGATCCAGGGGAGGGTTTCCCCGTCCGCCAGTTCTTC. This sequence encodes CASSDPGEGFPVRQFF.

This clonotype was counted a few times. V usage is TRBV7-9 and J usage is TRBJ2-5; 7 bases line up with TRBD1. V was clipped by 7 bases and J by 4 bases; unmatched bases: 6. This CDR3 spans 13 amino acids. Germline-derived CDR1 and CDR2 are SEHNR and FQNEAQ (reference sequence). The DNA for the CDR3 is TGTGCCAGCAACCGACAGGGTGGAGAGACCCAGTACTTC. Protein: CASNRQGGETQYF. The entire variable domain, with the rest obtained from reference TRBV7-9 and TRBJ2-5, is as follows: DTGVSQNPRHKITKRGQNVTFRCDPISEHNRLYWYRQTLGQGPEFLTYFQNEAQLEKSRLLSDRFSAERPKGSFSTLEIQRTEQGDSAMYLCASNRQGGETQYFGPGTRLLVL.

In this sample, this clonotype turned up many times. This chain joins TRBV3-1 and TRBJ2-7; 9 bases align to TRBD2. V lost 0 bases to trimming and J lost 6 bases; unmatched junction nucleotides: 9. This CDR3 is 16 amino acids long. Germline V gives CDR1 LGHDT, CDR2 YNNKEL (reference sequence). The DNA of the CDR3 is TGTGCCAGCAGCCAAGATAGCGGGACTAGCATGACCGAGCAGTACTTC. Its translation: CASSQDSGTSMTEQYF.

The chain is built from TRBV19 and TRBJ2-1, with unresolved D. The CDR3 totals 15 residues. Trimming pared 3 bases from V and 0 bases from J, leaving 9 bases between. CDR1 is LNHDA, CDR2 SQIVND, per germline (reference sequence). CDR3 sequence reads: CASSMGKNSYNEQFF. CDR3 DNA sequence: TGTGCCAGTAGTATGGGGAAAAACTCCTACAATGAGCAGTTCTTC.

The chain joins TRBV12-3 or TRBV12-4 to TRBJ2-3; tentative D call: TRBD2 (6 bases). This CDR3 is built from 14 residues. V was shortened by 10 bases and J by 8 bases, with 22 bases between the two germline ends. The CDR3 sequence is CATQNGGSQRTQYF. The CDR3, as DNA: TGTGCCACCCAAAACGGGGGATCCCAACGTACGCAGTATTTT.

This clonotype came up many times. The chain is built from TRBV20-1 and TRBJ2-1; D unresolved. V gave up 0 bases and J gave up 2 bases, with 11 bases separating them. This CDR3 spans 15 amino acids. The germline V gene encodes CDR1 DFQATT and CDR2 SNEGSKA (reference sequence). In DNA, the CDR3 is TGCAGTGCTAGAGACCTGGAGCATCCCTACAATGAGCAGTTCTTC. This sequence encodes CSARDLEHPYNEQFF.

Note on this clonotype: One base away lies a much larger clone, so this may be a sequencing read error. CDR3 amino acids: CASSLAGAVYEQYF. Written as DNA, the CDR3 is TGTGCCAGCAGTTTAGCGGGAGCGGTGTACGAGCAGTACTTC. The chain links TRBV27 to TRBJ2-7; 7 nucleotides match TRBD2. Germline V gene lookup returns CDR1 MNHEY and CDR2 SMNVEV (reference sequence). CDR3 length: 14 amino acids. The J segment lost 4 bases and the V segment lost 2 bases, leaving 5 bases of the junction unmatched.

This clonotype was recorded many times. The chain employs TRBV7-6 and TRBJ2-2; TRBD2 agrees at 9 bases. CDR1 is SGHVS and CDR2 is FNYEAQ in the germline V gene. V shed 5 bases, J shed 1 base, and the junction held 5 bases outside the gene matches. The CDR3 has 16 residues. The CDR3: CASSPSGTLNTGELFF. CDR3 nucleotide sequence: TGTGCCAGCAGCCCTAGCGGGACGTTGAACACCGGGGAGCTGTTTTTT.

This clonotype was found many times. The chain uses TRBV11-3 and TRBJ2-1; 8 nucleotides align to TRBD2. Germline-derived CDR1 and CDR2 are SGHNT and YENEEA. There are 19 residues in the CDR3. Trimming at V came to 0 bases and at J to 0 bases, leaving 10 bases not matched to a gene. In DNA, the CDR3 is TGTGCCAGCAGCTTAGAAGGGGGTAGCGGGATAAGCTCCTACAATGAGCAGTTCTTC. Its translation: CASSLEGGSGISSYNEQFF.

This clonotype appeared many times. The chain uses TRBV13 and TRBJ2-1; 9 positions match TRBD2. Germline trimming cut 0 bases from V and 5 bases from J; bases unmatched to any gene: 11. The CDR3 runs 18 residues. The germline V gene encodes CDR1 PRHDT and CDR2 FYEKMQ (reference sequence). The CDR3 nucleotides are TGTGCCAGCAGCTTAGGTGCCGAGGTTAGCGGGAGTGACAATGAGCAGTTCTTC. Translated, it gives CASSLGAEVSGSDNEQFF.